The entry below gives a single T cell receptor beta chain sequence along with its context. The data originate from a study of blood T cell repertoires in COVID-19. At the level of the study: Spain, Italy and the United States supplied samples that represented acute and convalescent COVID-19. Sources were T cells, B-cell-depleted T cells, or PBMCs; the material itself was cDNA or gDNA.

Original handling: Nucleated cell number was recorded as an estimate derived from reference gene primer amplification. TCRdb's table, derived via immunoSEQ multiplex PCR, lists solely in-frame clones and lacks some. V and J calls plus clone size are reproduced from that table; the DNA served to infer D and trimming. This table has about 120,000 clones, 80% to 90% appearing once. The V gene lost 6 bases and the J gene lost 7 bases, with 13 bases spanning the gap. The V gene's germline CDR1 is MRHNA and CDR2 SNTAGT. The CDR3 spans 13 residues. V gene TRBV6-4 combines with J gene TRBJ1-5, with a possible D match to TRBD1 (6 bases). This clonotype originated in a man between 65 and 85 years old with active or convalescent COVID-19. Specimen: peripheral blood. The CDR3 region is CASSVDRGQPQHF. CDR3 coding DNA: TGTGCCAGCAGCGTGGACAGAGGACAGCCCCAGCATTTT.